This T cell receptor beta chain originates from a study of cytotoxic CD8 clonotypes in ibrutinib-treated CLL. Looking at the study overall: The patients comprised some twelve relapsed/refractory and around 14 treatment-naive cases, some 18 IGHV unmutated. An average of around 250,000 productive templates and 94,082 productive rearrangements was obtained per sample.

Study-wide results and caveats: Public clonotypes were seen rarely and were contracted or stable on treatment.

J gave up 3 bases and V 5 bases, and 15 bases lay outside the gene matches. Germline-derived CDR1 and CDR2 are SGHNT and YENEEA. The CDR3 covers 17 residues. A remark on this clone: The antigen is unknown.

Depth targeted 1 in 200,000 to 1 in 1 million T cells, averaging approximately 9.9x coverage per clonotype. Here immunoSEQ multiplex PCR was the method, and the copy in TCRdb shows in-frame clones only, minus some. The table includes tens of thousands of clones, roughly 54% detected once. This TCR was recovered from a human donor with chronic lymphocytic leukemia. The rearrangement links TRBV11-3 to TRBJ2-5, with 7 bases matching TRBD2. The specimen was PBMCs, collected at disease progression, from a patient treated with ibrutinib. The CDR3 nucleotides are TGTGCCAGCAGCCCGGCCTTAGGCGGGGGACTTAAAGAGACCCAGTACTTC. This translates into CASSPALGGGLKETQYF.